The text below deals with one TCR beta chain. Original processing methods: Reference gene primers were amplified, and this amplification served to estimate nucleated cell counts. Sequencing was performed with immunoSEQ multiplex PCR; in TCRdb, only in-frame clones are kept and a portion is missing. V and J calls and clone size are copied from that table; D and trimming were computed from the DNA. The table lists about 34,000 clones, roughly 93% of them singletons. The sample comes from a study of blood T cell repertoires in COVID-19. As for the study in general: Samples of COVID-19 (acute and convalescent) were obtained from the United States, Italy and Spain. T cells, B-cell-depleted T cells, or PBMCs supplied cDNA or gDNA.

CDR3 length equals 16 residues. In germline, CDR1 is SGHDN, CDR2 FVKESK. V was clipped by 4 bases and J by 3 bases, with 18 bases between them. The V and J genes are TRBV14 and TRBJ1-1; D is uncertain. The receptor comes from a human donor in a cohort sampled during active COVID-19. Material for sequencing was peripheral blood. The CDR3 spells CASSRRPIPADTEAFF. The CDR3 nucleotides read TGTGCCAGCAGCCGACGACCAATCCCCGCGGACACTGAAGCTTTCTTT.